This entry describes one TCR beta chain. Its target is unknown. Sequenced by immunoSEQ multiplex PCR; TCRdb stores in-frame clones only, minus some. The table records about 78,000 clones, about 82% of them present only once. The CDR3 sequence is 16 residues long. Germline-derived CDR1 and CDR2 are SGHVS and FQNEAQ. Trimming stripped 0 bases from V and 0 bases from J, with 11 bases between. The sample is drawn from a study of T cell responses to AZD1222 COVID-19 vaccine. The overall study: Second-dose schedules of about 4 or about 12 weeks were combined. Whole-study findings and limits: Sampling captured repertoires only after the peak T cell response. Vaccination with two AZD1222 doses was followed by a rise in Spike-specific TCR breadth and depth. Baseline serology detected seropositivity in only five or six AZD1222 recipients.

The TCR sequence derives from an adult in good health. The sample consisted of peripheral blood, taken on day 0 of AZD1222 vaccination. The V call is TRBV7-8, the J call TRBJ1-1, with unresolved D. CDR3 in DNA: TGTGCCAGCAGCTTAGCTGCCGGACGGTTGAACACTGAAGCTTTCTTT. Its translation: CASSLAAGRLNTEAFF.